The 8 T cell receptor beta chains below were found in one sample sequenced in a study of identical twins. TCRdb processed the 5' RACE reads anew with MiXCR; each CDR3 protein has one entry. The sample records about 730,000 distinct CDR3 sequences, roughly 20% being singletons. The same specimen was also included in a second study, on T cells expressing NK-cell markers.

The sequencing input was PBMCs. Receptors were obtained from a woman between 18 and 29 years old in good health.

This chain's CDR3 is CASKGSGHLNTEAFF. CDR3 DNA sequence: TGCGCCAGCAAAGGGAGCGGACACTTGAACACTGAAGCTTTCTTT. The gene calls are TRBV5-1 and TRBJ1-1, with D possibly matching TRBD1 (5 bases). V gave up 6 bases and J gave up 0 bases, with 15 bases separating them. The CDR3 covers 15 residues. Germline V lookup: CDR1 SGHRS, CDR2 YFSETQ.

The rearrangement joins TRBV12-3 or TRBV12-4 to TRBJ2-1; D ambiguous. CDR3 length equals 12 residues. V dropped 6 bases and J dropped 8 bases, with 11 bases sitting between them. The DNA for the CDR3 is TGTGCCAGCAGGAAGGTGGCCGATGAGCAGTTCTTC. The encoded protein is CASRKVADEQFF.

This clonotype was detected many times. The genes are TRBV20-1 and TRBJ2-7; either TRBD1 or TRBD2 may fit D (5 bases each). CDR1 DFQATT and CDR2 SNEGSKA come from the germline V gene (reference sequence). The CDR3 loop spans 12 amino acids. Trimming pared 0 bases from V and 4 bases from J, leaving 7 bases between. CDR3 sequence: CSARDGGYEQYF. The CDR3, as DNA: TGCAGTGCTAGAGATGGGGGTTACGAGCAGTACTTC.

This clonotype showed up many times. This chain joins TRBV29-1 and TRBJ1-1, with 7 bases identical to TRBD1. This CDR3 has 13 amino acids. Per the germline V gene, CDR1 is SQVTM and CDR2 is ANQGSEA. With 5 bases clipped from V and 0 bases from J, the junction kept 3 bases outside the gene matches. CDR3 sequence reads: CSVYRGMNTEAFF. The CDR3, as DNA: TGCAGCGTTTACAGGGGCATGAACACTGAAGCTTTCTTT. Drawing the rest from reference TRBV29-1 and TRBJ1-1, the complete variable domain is SAVISQKPSRDICQRGTSLTIQCQVDSQVTMMFWYRQQPGQSLTLIATANQGSEATYESGFVIDKFPISRPNLTFSTLTVSNMSPEDSSIYLCSVYRGMNTEAFFGQGTRLTVV.

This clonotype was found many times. CDR3 sequence (DNA): TGTGCCACCAGTGATTCGACCTCAACTAGCGGGGTTACAGATACGCAGTATTTT. Its protein is CATSDSTSTSGVTDTQYF. The V and J genes are TRBV24-1 and TRBJ2-3; the match to TRBD2 covers 10 bases. CDR1 KGHDR and CDR2 SFDVKD come from the germline V gene. This CDR3 comprises 18 residues. V dropped 2 bases and J dropped 3; count of bases not matched to a gene: 10.

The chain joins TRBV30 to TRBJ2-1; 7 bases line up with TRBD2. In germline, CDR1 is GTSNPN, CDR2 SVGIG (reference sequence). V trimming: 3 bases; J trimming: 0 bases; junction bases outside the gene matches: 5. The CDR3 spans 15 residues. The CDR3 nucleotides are TGTGCCTGGAGACCTAGCGGACACTCCTACAATGAGCAGTTCTTC. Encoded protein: CAWRPSGHSYNEQFF.

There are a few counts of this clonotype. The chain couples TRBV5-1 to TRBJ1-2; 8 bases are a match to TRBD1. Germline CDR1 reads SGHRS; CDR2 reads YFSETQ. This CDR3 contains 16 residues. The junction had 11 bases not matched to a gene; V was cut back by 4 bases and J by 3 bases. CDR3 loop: CASSGGGTGDYYGYTF. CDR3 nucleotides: TGCGCCAGCAGCGGGGGGGGGACAGGCGATTACTATGGCTACACCTTC.

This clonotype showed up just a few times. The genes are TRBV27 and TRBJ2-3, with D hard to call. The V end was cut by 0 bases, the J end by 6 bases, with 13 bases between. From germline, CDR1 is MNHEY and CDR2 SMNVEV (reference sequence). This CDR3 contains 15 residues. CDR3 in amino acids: CASSLSRRVTDTQYF. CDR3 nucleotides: TGTGCCAGCAGTTTATCGAGGCGAGTCACCGATACGCAGTATTTT.